The 17 T cell receptor beta chains reported below all come from one sample, sequenced in a study of shared clonotypes between healthy human individuals. TCRdb keeps only in-frame clones here, not all; method: immunoSEQ multiplex PCR. The sample yields around 2.1 million clones, around 95% seen once. Sequencing was done on a sample of naive CD4+ T cells sorted from blood. Documented subset: CD45RA+ positively selected. The receptors come from a young man in good health.

The chain couples TRBV5-1 to TRBJ1-2; maybe TRBD1 (5 bases). Germline V CDR1 and CDR2: SGHRS, YFSETQ. Trimming removed 0 bases at V and 1 base at J, with 10 bases between. This CDR3 has 15 residues. CDR3 DNA sequence: TGCGCCAGCAGCTTGGAGGGGCTGGGTAACTATGGCTACACCTTC. The encoded protein is CASSLEGLGNYGYTF.

This clone was recorded once. This chain links TRBV7-8 with TRBJ2-7; 12 bases are shared with TRBD2. The CDR3 totals 15 residues. CDR1 and CDR2 (germline): SGHVS, FQNEAQ. The V segment lost 5 bases and the J segment 7 bases; nucleotides outside the gene matches: 9. CDR3: CASSPSGRGSQEQYF. The CDR3 DNA is TGTGCCAGCAGCCCTAGCGGGAGGGGTTCGCAAGAGCAGTACTTC.

The rearrangement joins TRBV5-1 to TRBJ2-7; the match to TRBD1 covers 7 bases. Germline CDR1 is SGHRS and CDR2 is YFSETQ. The CDR3 sequence is 15 residues long. Trimming took 5 bases from V and 2 from J; bases not matched to a gene: 10. The CDR3 reads CASRDPGQLPYEQYF. The DNA for the CDR3 is TGCGCCAGCAGGGACCCGGGACAGCTCCCCTACGAGCAGTACTTC.

Details on this clone: The same CDR3 arises from other DNA sequences in this sample as well. The V call is TRBV5-1, the J call TRBJ2-5; 7 nucleotides match TRBD2. The CDR3 loop spans 14 amino acids. With 2 bases clipped from V and 2 bases from J, the junction kept 3 bases outside the gene matches. Germline V gives CDR1 SGHRS, CDR2 YFSETQ. The CDR3 DNA reads as TGCGCCAGCAGCTTCCCGGGGGGTCAAGAGACCCAGTACTTC. Protein product: CASSFPGGQETQYF.

To note about this clone: Other DNA sequences in this specimen translate into the identical CDR3. CDR3 DNA sequence: TGTGCCAGCAGTGCTGGGTACGGCTACACCTTC. It encodes CASSAGYGYTF. V gene TRBV25-1 combines with J gene TRBJ1-2; no firm D call. CDR1 and CDR2 from the germline V gene are MGHDK and SYGVNS. The CDR3 covers 11 residues. V lost 4 bases and J lost 8, with 8 bases in between.

This clone has a single count. This chain joins TRBV10-3 and TRBJ2-1, with 11 nucleotides matching TRBD2. Trimming took 2 bases from V and 5 from J; bases not matched to a gene: 2. The CDR3 has 15 amino acids. Per the germline V gene, CDR1 is ENHRY and CDR2 is SYGVKD. This chain's CDR3 is CAISETSGSHNEQFF. The CDR3 nucleotides read TGTGCCATCAGTGAGACTAGCGGGAGCCACAATGAGCAGTTCTTC.

V and J are TRBV7-9 and TRBJ1-2; possible D gene TRBD1, 5 bases. Germline V gene data show CDR1 as SEHNR and CDR2 as FQNEAQ (reference sequence). V dropped 3 bases and J dropped 8 bases, with 13 bases sitting between them. This CDR3 comprises 13 residues. The CDR3 sequence: CASSFLAGSGYTF. The CDR3, as DNA: TGTGCCAGCAGCTTCCTCGCAGGGAGCGGCTACACCTTC.

The chain couples TRBV10-3 to TRBJ1-2; D is perhaps TRBD1 (5 bases). The ends were cut back, 4 bases at V and 5 bases at J, with 8 bases in the middle. Germline V CDR1 and CDR2: ENHRY, SYGVKD. This CDR3 spans 12 amino acids. In DNA, the CDR3 is TGTGCCATCAGTGGGGGACGGTATGGCTACACCTTC. Protein product: CAISGGRYGYTF.

Regarding this clone: Other DNA variants within this sample encode the same CDR3. The chain is built from TRBV30 and TRBJ1-5; D gene uncertain. V gave up 3 bases and J gave up 0 bases, with 3 bases separating them. Germline lookup yields CDR1 GTSNPN and CDR2 SVGIG (reference sequence). The CDR3 extends over 12 amino acids. CDR3 nucleotides: TGTGCCTGGAGCGGTAGCAATCAGCCCCAGCATTTT. Encoded protein: CAWSGSNQPQHF. Using reference TRBV30 and TRBJ1-5 for the parts outside the CDR3, the full variable domain is SQTIHQWPATLVQPVGSPLSLECTVEGTSNPNLYWYRQAAGRGLQLLFYSVGIGQISSEVPQNLSASRPQDRQFILSSKKLLLSDSGFYLCAWSGSNQPQHFGDGTRLSIL.

The V gene is TRBV7-2, the J gene TRBJ1-2, with D unclear. The V end lost 3 bases, the J end lost 4 bases, and 12 bases lay between the germline ends. This CDR3 is 14 amino acids long. Germline V lookup: CDR1 SGHTA, CDR2 FQGNSA. CDR3 protein: CASSLHSIPYGYTF. The CDR3 nucleotides read TGTGCCAGCAGCTTGCATTCGATTCCCTATGGCTACACCTTC. The whole variable domain, remainder taken from reference TRBV7-2 and TRBJ1-2, is GAGVSQSPSNKVTEKGKDVELRCDPISGHTALYWYRQSLGQGLEFLIYFQGNSAPDKSGLPSDRFSAERTGGSVSTLTIQRTQQEDSAVYLCASSLHSIPYGYTFGSGTRLTVV.

The chain uses TRBV10-3 and TRBJ2-1, with a possible D match to TRBD2 (5 bases). Trimming cost V 4 bases and J 0 bases, with 13 bases left between them. The CDR3 has 16 residues. Per the germline V gene, CDR1 is ENHRY and CDR2 is SYGVKD. The CDR3 coding sequence is TGTGCCATCAGTGTGACGGACTCGAGCTCCTACAATGAGCAGTTCTTC. This translates into CAISVTDSSSYNEQFF.

This clone was observed a handful of times. V is TRBV9 and J is TRBJ1-6; TRBD1 might be the D (5 bases). This CDR3 is built from 13 residues. Trimming removed 3 bases at V and 9 bases at J, with 10 bases between. The germline gives CDR1 SGDLS, CDR2 YYNGEE. CDR3 sequence (DNA): TGTGCCAGCAGCGCATTAGGGGCTTCACCCCTCCACTTT. Translation gives CASSALGASPLHF.

The chain recombines TRBV9 with TRBJ2-3; a weak D match, TRBD1 (5 bases). V gave up 1 base and J gave up 4 bases, with 13 bases separating them. Germline CDR1 SGDLS, CDR2 YYNGEE. The CDR3 covers 15 residues. The DNA of the CDR3 is TGTGCCAGCAGCGTACAGGGCTGGTTTTCAGATACGCAGTATTTT. Protein: CASSVQGWFSDTQYF.

The rearrangement links TRBV7-6 to TRBJ1-1; D perhaps matches TRBD1 (5 bases). This CDR3 is 15 amino acids long. Trimming pared 1 base from V and 3 bases from J, leaving 12 bases between. Germline V gene data show CDR1 as SGHVS and CDR2 as FNYEAQ. This CDR3 is CASSLVSEGYTEAFF. The CDR3 coding sequence is TGTGCCAGCAGCTTAGTGTCGGAGGGGTACACTGAAGCTTTCTTT.

CDR3 DNA sequence: TGTGCCTGGGGTCCCGGCGGGATAGAGCAGTTCTTC. Translating gives CAWGPGGIEQFF. The chain has TRBV30 and TRBJ2-1; tentatively, D is TRBD2 (6 bases). The V gene lost 5 bases and the J gene lost 10 bases, with 15 bases spanning the gap. The CDR3 length is 12 residues. Germline CDR1 and CDR2: GTSNPN and SVGIG (reference sequence).

The chain joins TRBV29-1 to TRBJ2-5; D is undetermined. The CDR3 is 13 residues long. The V and J ends lost 6 bases and 2 bases respectively, with 13 bases between them. Germline lookup yields CDR1 SQVTM and CDR2 ANQGSEA. Written as DNA, the CDR3 is TGCAGCGTAAGAGACACCGCACAAGAGACCCAGTACTTC. Translation gives CSVRDTAQETQYF.

J is TRBJ1-6 and V is TRBV5-4; TRBD1 is a possible D gene (6 bases). Trimming stripped 0 bases from V and 10 bases from J, with 14 bases between. This CDR3 spans 15 amino acids. From germline, CDR1 is SGHNT and CDR2 YYREEE (reference sequence). CDR3 in amino acids: CASSLDRANVSPLHF. The CDR3 coding sequence is TGTGCCAGCAGCTTGGACAGGGCAAACGTGTCACCCCTCCACTTT.